The T cell receptor (beta chain) described here comes from a study of metastatic and nonmetastatic thyroid tumors. On the study more broadly: Comparative analysis of repertoires was undertaken across blood and tumor or nodule tissue obtained from malignant and benign thyroid patients.

This clone came up many times. In the authors' workflow: For papillary thyroid cancer, a distant-metastasis classifier was constructed from CDR3 differences observed across clinicopathological groups. TCRdb re-called clones from the PCR reads using MiXCR. Clone size and V and J calls follow TCRdb, not the original study. The sample has some 23,000 clones, about 13% seen once. Ahead of thyroid surgery, no patient had received treatment of any kind. CDR1 is LNHDA, CDR2 SQIVND, per germline (reference sequence). The length of the CDR3 is 16 residues. The V end was cut by 3 bases, the J end by 1 base, with 10 bases between.

The V call is TRBV19, the J call TRBJ2-6; weak D call: TRBD2 (5 bases). The sequenced sample consisted of blood. The TCR comes from a female donor with papillary thyroid cancer or a benign thyroid nodule (not recorded which). Some clones in this sample may be carry-over from other donors' samples. CDR3 sequence reads: CASSMDSLSGANVLTF. CDR3 DNA sequence: TGTGCCAGTAGTATGGACTCACTATCTGGGGCCAACGTCCTGACTTTC.